This paragraph reports one TCR beta chain. Its antigen is unknown. CDR3 length equals 13 residues. In germline, CDR1 is MNHEY, CDR2 SVGAGI. Deletions cut 5 bases from V and 11 bases from J, with 18 bases between. Collection of blood occurred at baseline, at cycle 4 day 1, and at cycle 7 day 1. These data are taken from a study of OX40 agonist ivuxolimab in advanced cancers. In the study overall: One hepatocellular carcinoma and two cutaneous melanoma patients partially responded.

Some clones are missing from TCRdb's copy, which holds only in-frame ones; the method was immunoSEQ multiplex PCR. This table has some 81,000 clones, around 87% appearing once. Study-level results: Researchers did not determine the expanded peripheral T cells' antigen specificity.

The sequencing here drew on CD4+ or CD8+ T cells sorted from blood, taken in a trial of the OX40 agonist ivuxolimab. The V and J genes are TRBV6-5 and TRBJ1-1; D is unclear. The sequence came from an adult with an advanced solid tumor such as melanoma, head and neck, liver or kidney cancer. This chain's CDR3 is CASSGRSKVGAFF. Written as DNA, the CDR3 is TGTGCCAGCAGTGGACGGTCAAAGGTGGGGGCTTTCTTT.